A single count supports the clone carrying this TCR beta chain. Primed by a sample-barcoded 5' primer and a J-beta primer mix, a second PCR proceeded for roughly 7 to 12 cycles. Each CDR3 protein is one row after TCRdb ran MiXCR on the 5' RACE reads. The sample carries approximately 1.5 million distinct CDR3 sequences, approximately 43% recorded once. The sample is drawn from a study of blood T cells in healthy people across ages. CDR1 and CDR2 (germline): SNHLY, FYNNEI. Deletions cut 4 bases from V and 0 bases from J, with 9 bases between. The CDR3 sequence is 14 residues long. The V gene is TRBV2, the J gene TRBJ1-1, with D unresolved. The sequence derives from a young woman in good health. Sequences were obtained from blood. This chain's CDR3 is CASSGVNLNTEAFF. In DNA, the CDR3 is TGTGCCAGCAGTGGGGTAAACCTGAACACTGAAGCTTTCTTT.